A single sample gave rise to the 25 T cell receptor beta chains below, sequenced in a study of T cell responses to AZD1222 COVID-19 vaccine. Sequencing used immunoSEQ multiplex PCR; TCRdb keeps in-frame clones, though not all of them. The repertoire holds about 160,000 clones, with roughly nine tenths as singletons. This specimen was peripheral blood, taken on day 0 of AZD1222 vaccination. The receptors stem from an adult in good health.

The DNA of the CDR3 is TGTGCCAGCAGTTACAGGGAGGGGGGCAATCAGCCCCAGCATTTT. Amino acids: CASSYREGGNQPQHF. V is TRBV6-5 and J is TRBJ1-5; possibly TRBD1 for D (6 bases). This CDR3 has 15 amino acids. CDR1 MNHEY and CDR2 SVGAGI come from the germline V gene. Trimming took off 2 bases at V and 2 bases at J, with 10 bases between the two ends.

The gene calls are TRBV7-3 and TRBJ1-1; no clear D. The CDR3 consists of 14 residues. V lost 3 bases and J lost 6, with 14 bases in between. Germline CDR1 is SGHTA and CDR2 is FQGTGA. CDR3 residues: CASSLGPPYPEAFF. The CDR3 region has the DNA TGTGCCAGCAGCTTGGGCCCCCCCTATCCTGAAGCTTTCTTT. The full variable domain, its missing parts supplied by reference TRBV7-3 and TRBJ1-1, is GAGVSQTPSNKVTEKGKYVELRCDPISGHTALYWYRQSLGQGPEFLIYFQGTGAADDSGLPNDRFFAVRPEGSVSTLKIQRTERGDSAVYLCASSLGPPYPEAFFGQGTRLTVV.

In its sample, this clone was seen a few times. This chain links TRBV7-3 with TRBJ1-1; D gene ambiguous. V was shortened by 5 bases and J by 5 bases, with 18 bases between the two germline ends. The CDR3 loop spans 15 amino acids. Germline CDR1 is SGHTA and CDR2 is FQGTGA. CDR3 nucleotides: TGTGCCAGCAGCATGAACGGTGGAGGTCGGACTGAAGCTTTCTTT. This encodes CASSMNGGGRTEAFF.

The CDR3 loop is CASWGVAGQPQHF. The CDR3 DNA sequence: TGTGCCAGCTGGGGAGTAGCGGGACAGCCCCAGCATTTT. This chain joins TRBV28 and TRBJ1-5; D remains unclear. Germline assignment: CDR1 MDHEN and CDR2 SYDVKM. This CDR3 spans 13 amino acids. V dropped 8 bases and J dropped 7 bases, with 15 bases sitting between them.

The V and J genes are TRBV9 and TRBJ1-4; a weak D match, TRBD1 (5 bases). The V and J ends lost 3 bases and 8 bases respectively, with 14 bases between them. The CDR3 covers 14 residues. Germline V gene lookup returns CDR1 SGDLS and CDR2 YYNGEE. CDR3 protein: CASSAGLSGEKLFF. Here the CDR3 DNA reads TGTGCCAGCAGCGCCGGCCTTTCAGGGGAAAAACTGTTTTTT.

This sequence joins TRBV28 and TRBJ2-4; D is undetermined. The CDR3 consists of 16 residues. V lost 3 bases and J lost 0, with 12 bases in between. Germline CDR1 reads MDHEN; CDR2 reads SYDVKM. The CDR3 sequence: CASSFRRTLAKNIQYF. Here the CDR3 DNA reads TGTGCCAGCAGTTTCAGGCGGACGTTAGCCAAAAACATTCAGTACTTC.

In nucleotides, the CDR3 is TGTGCCAGCAGTAAAAATCAGCCCCAGCATTTT. It specifies CASSKNQPQHF. This chain joins TRBV12-3 or TRBV12-4 and TRBJ1-5; no clear D. Trimming removed 5 bases at V and 4 bases at J, with 3 bases between. CDR3 length equals 11 residues.

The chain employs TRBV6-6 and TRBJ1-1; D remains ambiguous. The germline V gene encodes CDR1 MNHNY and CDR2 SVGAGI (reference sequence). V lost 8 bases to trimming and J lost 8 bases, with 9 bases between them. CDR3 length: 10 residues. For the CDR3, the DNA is TGTGCCAGCTCTGAGTCGGAAGCTTTCTTT. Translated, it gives CASSESEAFF.

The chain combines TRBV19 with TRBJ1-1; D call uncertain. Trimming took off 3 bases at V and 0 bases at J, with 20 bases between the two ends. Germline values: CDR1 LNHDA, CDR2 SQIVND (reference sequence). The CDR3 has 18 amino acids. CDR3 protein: CASSIFSAISIMNTEAFF. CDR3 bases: TGTGCCAGTAGTATTTTCTCGGCCATCAGTATAATGAACACTGAAGCTTTCTTT. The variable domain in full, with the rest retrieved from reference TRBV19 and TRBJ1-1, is DGGITQSPKYLFRKEGQNVTLSCEQNLNHDAMYWYRQDPGQGLRLIYYSQIVNDFQKGDIAEGYSVSREKKESFPLTVTSAQKNPTAFYLCASSIFSAISIMNTEAFFGQGTRLTVV.

CDR3 amino acids: CAWSATAGNTEAFF. The CDR3 DNA sequence: TGTGCCTGGAGTGCGACAGCGGGAAACACTGAAGCTTTCTTT. The chain uses TRBV30 and TRBJ1-1, with D tentatively TRBD1 (5 bases). Germline assignment: CDR1 GTSNPN and CDR2 SVGIG (reference sequence). The CDR3 runs 14 residues. Trimming cost V 1 base and J 2 bases, with 11 bases left between them.

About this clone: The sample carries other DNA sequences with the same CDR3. The CDR3 loop is CASSLAGSGGYTF. The CDR3 DNA reads as TGTGCCAGCAGCTTAGCAGGGTCGGGCGGCTACACCTTC. V gene TRBV7-2 combines with J gene TRBJ1-2; no firm D call. Germline CDR1 reads SGHTA; CDR2 reads FQGNSA. V was cut by 0 bases and J by 8 bases, with 10 bases left in between. The CDR3 is 13 residues long.

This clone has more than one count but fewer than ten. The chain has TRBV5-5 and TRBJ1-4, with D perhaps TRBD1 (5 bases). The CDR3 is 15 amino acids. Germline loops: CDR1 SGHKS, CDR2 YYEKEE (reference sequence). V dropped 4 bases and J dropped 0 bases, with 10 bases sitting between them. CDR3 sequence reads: CASSDGTATNEKLFF. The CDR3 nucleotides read TGTGCCAGCAGCGATGGGACGGCAACTAATGAAAAACTGTTTTTT.

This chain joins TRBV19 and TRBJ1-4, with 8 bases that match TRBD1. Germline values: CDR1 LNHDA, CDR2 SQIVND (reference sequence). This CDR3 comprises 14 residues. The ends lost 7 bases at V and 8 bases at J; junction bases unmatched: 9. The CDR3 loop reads CASTEDRVSEKLFF. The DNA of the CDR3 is TGTGCCAGTACCGAGGACAGGGTTTCCGAAAAACTGTTTTTT.

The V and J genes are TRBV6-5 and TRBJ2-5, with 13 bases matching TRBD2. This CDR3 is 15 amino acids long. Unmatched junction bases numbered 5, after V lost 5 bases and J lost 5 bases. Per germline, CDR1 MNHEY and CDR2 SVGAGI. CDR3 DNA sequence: TGTGCCAGCAGTCCGGGACTAGCGGGGTGGGAGACCCAGTACTTC. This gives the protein CASSPGLAGWETQYF.

The chain's CDR3 is CASSIQGRTEAFF. In nucleotides, the CDR3 is TGTGCCAGTAGTATTCAGGGGCGGACTGAAGCTTTCTTT. The V gene is TRBV19, the J gene TRBJ1-1, with D tentatively TRBD1 (6 bases). The V and J ends lost 3 bases and 5 bases respectively, with 10 bases between them. The CDR3 totals 13 residues. Per germline, CDR1 LNHDA and CDR2 SQIVND (reference sequence).

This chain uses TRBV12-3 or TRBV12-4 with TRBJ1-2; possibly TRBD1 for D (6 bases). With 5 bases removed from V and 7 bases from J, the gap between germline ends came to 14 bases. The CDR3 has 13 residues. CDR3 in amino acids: CASSQVNRAGYTF. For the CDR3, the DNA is TGTGCCAGCAGTCAAGTCAACAGGGCTGGCTACACCTTC.

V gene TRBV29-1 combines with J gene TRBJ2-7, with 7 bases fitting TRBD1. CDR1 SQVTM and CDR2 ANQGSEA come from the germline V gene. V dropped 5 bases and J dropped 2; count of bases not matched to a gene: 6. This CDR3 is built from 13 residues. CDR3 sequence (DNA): TGCAGCGTTCAGACAGGGAAAACCTACGAGCAGTACTTC. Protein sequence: CSVQTGKTYEQYF.

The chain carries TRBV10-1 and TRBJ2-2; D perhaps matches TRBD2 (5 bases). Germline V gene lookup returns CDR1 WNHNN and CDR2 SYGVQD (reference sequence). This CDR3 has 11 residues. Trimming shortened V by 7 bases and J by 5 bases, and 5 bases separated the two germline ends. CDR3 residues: CASTGTGELFF. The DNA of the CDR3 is TGCGCCAGCACGGGAACCGGGGAGCTGTTTTTT.

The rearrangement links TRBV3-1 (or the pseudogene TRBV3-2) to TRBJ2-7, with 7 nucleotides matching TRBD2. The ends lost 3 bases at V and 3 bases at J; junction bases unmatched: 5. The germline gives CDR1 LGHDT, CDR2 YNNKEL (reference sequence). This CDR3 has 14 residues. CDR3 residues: CASSHSAGSYEQYF. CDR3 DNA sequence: TGTGCCAGCAGCCATTCAGCGGGGAGCTACGAGCAGTACTTC.

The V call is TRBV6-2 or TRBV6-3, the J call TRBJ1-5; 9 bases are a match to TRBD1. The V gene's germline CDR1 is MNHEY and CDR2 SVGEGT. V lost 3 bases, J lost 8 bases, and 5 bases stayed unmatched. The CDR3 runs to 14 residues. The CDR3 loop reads CASSYTGGSEPQHF. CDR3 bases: TGTGCCAGCAGTTATACAGGGGGCTCGGAGCCCCAGCATTTT.

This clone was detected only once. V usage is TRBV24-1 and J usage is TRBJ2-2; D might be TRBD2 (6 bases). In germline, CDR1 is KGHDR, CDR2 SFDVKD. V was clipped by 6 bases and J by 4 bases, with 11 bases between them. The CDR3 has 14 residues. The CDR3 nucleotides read TGTGCCACCAGTACTGCGGGAACCACCGGGGAGCTGTTTTTT. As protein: CATSTAGTTGELFF.

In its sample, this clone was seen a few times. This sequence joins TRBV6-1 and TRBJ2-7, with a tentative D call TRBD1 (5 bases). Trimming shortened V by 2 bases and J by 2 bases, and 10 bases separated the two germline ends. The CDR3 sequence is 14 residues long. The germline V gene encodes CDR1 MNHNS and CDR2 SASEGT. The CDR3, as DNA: TGTGCCAGCAGTGAAAGAGTAGGGGCCTACGAGCAGTACTTC. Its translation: CASSERVGAYEQYF.

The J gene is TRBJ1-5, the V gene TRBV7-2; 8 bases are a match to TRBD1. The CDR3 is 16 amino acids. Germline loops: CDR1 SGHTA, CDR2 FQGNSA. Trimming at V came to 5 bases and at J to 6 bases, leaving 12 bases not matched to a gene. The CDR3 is CASSLDNGQGAQPQHF. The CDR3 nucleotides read TGTGCCAGCAGCCTAGATAATGGGCAGGGGGCTCAGCCCCAGCATTTT.

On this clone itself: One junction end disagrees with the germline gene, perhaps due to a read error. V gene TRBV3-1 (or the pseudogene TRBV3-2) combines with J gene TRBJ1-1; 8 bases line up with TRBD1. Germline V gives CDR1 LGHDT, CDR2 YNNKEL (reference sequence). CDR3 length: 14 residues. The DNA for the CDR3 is TGTGCCAGCAGCCGCCGGGACAGGAACGCTGAAGCTTTCTTT. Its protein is CASSRRDRNAEAFF.

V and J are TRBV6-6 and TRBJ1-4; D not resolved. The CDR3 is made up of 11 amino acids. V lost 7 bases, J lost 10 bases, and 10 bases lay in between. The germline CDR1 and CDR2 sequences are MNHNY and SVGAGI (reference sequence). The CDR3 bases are TGTGCCAGCATCGGCCTCGGAAAACTGTTTTTT. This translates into CASIGLGKLFF.